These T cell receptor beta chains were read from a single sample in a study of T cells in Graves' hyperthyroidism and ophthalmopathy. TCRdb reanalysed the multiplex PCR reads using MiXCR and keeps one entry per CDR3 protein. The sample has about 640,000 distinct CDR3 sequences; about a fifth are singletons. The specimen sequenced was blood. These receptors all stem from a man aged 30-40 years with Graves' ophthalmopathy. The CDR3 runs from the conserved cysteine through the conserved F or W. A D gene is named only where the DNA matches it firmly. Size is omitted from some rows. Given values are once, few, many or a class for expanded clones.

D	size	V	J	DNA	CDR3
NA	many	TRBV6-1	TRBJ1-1	TGTGCCAGCATCGACAGGATGAACACTGAAGCTTTCTTT	CASIDRMNTEAFF
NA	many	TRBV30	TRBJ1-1	TGTGCCTGGAGGTCCGGCTTACGCATGAACACTGAAGCTTTCTTT	CAWRSGLRMNTEAFF
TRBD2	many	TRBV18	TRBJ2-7	TGTGCCAGCTCGCTCGGAGAAGCGGGAGATGAGCAGTACTTC	CASSLGEAGDEQYF
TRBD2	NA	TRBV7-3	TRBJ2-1	TGTGCCAGCAGCTTACGGCCAGCGGGAGTGCGTGTAAATGAGCAGTTCTTC	CASSLRPAGVRVNEQFF
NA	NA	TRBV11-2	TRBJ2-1	TGTGCCAGCAGCCTACTTAGGGCTGCCTCGTACAATGAGCAGTTCTTC	CASSLLRAASYNEQFF
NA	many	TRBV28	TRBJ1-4	TGTGCCAGCAGTTCACCTGGGGGCACTAATGAAAAACTGTTTTTT	CASSSPGGTNEKLFF
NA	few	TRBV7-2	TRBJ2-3	TGTGCCAGCAGCCGCGGACTCGATACAGATACGCAGTATTTT	CASSRGLDTDTQYF
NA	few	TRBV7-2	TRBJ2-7	TGTGCCAGCAGCTCGGGACGGACTCTCCACGAGCAGTACTTC	CASSSGRTLHEQYF
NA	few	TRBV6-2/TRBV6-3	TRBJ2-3	TGTGCCAGCAGTAGGGGTGTAAGAGGTACGCAGTATTTT	CASSRGVRGTQYF
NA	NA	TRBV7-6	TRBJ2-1	TGTGCCAGCAGCTTAGCCTCAGGGAATAGCAATGAGCAGTTCTTC	CASSLASGNSNEQFF
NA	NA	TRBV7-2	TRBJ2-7	TGTGCCAGCAGCTTGACGGGTCGGGGAGCCGAGCAGTACTTC	CASSLTGRGAEQYF
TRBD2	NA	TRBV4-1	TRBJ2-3	TGCGCCAGCAGCCAGTCTCCGGGACTAGCCACAGATACGCAGTATTTT	CASSQSPGLATDTQYF
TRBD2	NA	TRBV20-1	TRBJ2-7	TGCAGTGCAGCCGGGACTAGCGGGACCTACGAGCAGTACTTC	CSAAGTSGTYEQYF
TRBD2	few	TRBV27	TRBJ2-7	TGTGCCAGCAGTTCCCGGGGGGTCTACGAGCAGTACTTC	CASSSRGVYEQYF
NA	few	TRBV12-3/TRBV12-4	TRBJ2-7	TGTGCCAGCAGTTTAGCCTCACTAGCAGACGAGCAGTACTTC	CASSLASLADEQYF
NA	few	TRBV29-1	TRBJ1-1	TGCAGCGTTAATGGGATGAACACTGAAGCTTTCTTT	CSVNGMNTEAFF
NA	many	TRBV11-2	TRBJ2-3	TGTGCCAGCACCGAAATGGCCCCGGGTCCTAGCACAGATACGCAGTATTTT	CASTEMAPGPSTDTQYF